This TCR beta chain was found in a study of T cell repertoires in cytomegalovirus infection. The V gene lost 4 bases and the J gene lost 2 bases, with 11 bases spanning the gap. The CDR3 spans 13 residues. Germline assignment: CDR1 SQVTM and CDR2 ANQGSEA. This clonotype was picked up a small number of times. TCRdb redid the calling of the reads with MiXCR, one entry per CDR3 protein. The table has roughly 640,000 distinct CDR3 sequences, 20% to 25% seen once. The sample was CD8+ T cells from PBMCs. The sequence was collected from a human donor in good health (CMV status not recorded). Some clones in this sample may be carry-over from other donors' samples. The chain has TRBV29-1 and TRBJ1-2, with D possibly matching TRBD1 (5 bases). This CDR3 is CSVVFQGNYGYTF. CDR3 sequence (DNA): TGCAGCGTTGTATTCCAGGGAAACTATGGCTACACCTTC.